Below, one TCR beta chain is given with its context. What it binds is not known. These data are taken from a study of T-cell memory formation after mild COVID-19. Study-wide points: Mainly CM and EM harbored the contracting CD4+ clones; mainly EMRA harbored the CD8+ ones. The study found balanced CD4/CD8 in clones contracting day 15 to 85 and a CD4+ lean in later expanders.

TCR alpha and TCR beta cDNA libraries carrying sample barcodes and UMIs came from 5'RACE with constant-segment primers. Via MiXCR, TCRdb re-called the 5' RACE reads, giving one row per CDR3 protein. The sample records 250,000 to 300,000 distinct CDR3 sequences, 16% being singletons. The CDR3 consists of 16 residues. Per the germline V gene, CDR1 is DFQATT and CDR2 is SNEGSKA (reference sequence). With V trimmed by 3 bases and J by 3 bases, 13 bases remained unmatched. This chain uses TRBV20-1 with TRBJ2-7; 8 nucleotides match TRBD1. This receptor was identified in a man aged 18 to 29 who had mild COVID-19 (a few samples of this study predate the infection). Cell type and time point are not known. The specimen sequenced was PBMCs or a T cell subset sorted from them (not recorded which). The CDR3 sequence is CSARARGQAIFYEQYF. CDR3 DNA sequence: TGCAGTGCTAGGGCGCGGGGACAGGCAATTTTCTACGAGCAGTACTTC.